The text below deals with one T cell receptor (beta chain). This record comes from a study of blood T cell repertoires in COVID-19. The overall study: The United States, Italy and Spain were the sources of the acute and convalescent COVID-19 samples.

TCRdb's copy holds only in-frame clones and misses some; the assay was immunoSEQ multiplex PCR. In the table there are about 440,000 clones, roughly nine tenths of which are singletons. Trimming shortened V by 3 bases and J by 4 bases, and 7 bases separated the two germline ends. CDR1 MNHEY and CDR2 SMNVEV come from the germline V gene (reference sequence). The CDR3 has 13 residues. The chain has TRBV27 and TRBJ2-1; no definite D call. The sequence was obtained from a young woman with acute COVID-19. The sample consisted of PBMCs or T cells enriched from blood (not recorded which). CDR3 in DNA: TGTGCCAGCAGTTTGAAGCCGTACAATGAGCAGTTCTTC. The encoded protein is CASSLKPYNEQFF.